The rows below give T cell receptor beta chains drawn from one sample of a study of cytotoxic CD8 clonotypes in ibrutinib-treated CLL. Only in-frame clones appear in the TCRdb table, and some are missing; sequencing was by immunoSEQ multiplex PCR. The data hold around 33,000 clones, with roughly 45% observed a single time. Sample: PBMCs, taken before ibrutinib treatment. These receptors were taken from a human donor with chronic lymphocytic leukemia. The CDR3 runs from the conserved cysteine through the conserved F or W. A D gene is named only where the DNA matches it firmly. Some rows mark clone size as missing; the rest say once, few, many or name a class of expanded clone.

J	size	D	V	CDR3	DNA
TRBJ1-6	NA	NA	TRBV4-1	CASSLEGTNSPLHF	TGCGCCAGCAGCCTAGAAGGTACGAATTCACCCCTCCACTTT
TRBJ2-6	few	NA	TRBV9	CASSPKFSGANVLTF	TGTGCCAGCAGCCCAAAGTTCTCTGGGGCCAACGTCCTGACTTTC
TRBJ1-2	NA	NA	TRBV6-5	CASSFYRANYGYTF	TGTGCCAGCAGTTTTTACAGAGCTAACTATGGCTACACCTTC
TRBJ1-2	NA	TRBD1	TRBV5-1	CASSSTFEPGQGDGYTF	TGCGCCAGCAGCTCAACGTTTGAACCGGGACAGGGTGATGGCTACACCTTC
TRBJ2-7	NA	TRBD2	TRBV11-2	CASSFGTSGGYEQYF	TGTGCCAGCAGCTTCGGGACTAGCGGGGGCTACGAGCAGTACTTC
TRBJ2-5	NA	TRBD1	TRBV6-5	CASSLTGGRVETQYF	TGTGCCAGCAGTCTAACAGGGGGCCGGGTGGAGACCCAGTACTTC
TRBJ1-1	NA	TRBD1	TRBV2	CASREGAAVHMNTEAFF	TGTGCCAGCAGAGAGGGGGCGGCTGTACACATGAACACTGAAGCTTTCTTT
TRBJ1-3	few	NA	TRBV6-5	CASRTGNTIYF	TGTGCCAGCAGGACTGGAAACACCATATATTTT
TRBJ1-1	NA	NA	TRBV2	CASAGTWGAEAFF	TGTGCCAGCGCCGGAACATGGGGAGCTGAAGCTTTCTTT
TRBJ1-1	few	TRBD1	TRBV5-1	CASSSRQGGWTEAFF	TGCGCCAGCAGCTCCCGACAGGGGGGGTGGACTGAAGCTTTCTTT
TRBJ1-2	NA	NA	TRBV6-5	CASSYSQDFYGYTF	TGTGCCAGCAGTTACTCGCAGGACTTCTATGGCTACACCTTC
TRBJ2-7	few	NA	TRBV5-4	CASSLARVAGEQYF	TGTGCCAGCAGCTTGGCTAGAGTGGCGGGCGAGCAGTACTTC
TRBJ1-2	few	TRBD1	TRBV5-1	CASSFGTGRYGYTF	TGCGCCAGCAGCTTCGGGACAGGTCGGTATGGCTACACCTTC
TRBJ2-6	NA	NA	TRBV11-3	CASSLGFDGANVLTF	TGTGCCAGCAGCTTAGGTTTCGATGGGGCCAACGTCCTGACTTTC
TRBJ1-3	NA	TRBD1	TRBV2	CASSEASGQSSYSGNTIYF	TGTGCCAGCAGTGAAGCCTCGGGACAGTCATCCTACTCTGGAAACACCATATATTTT
TRBJ1-4	NA	NA	TRBV28	CASSFFTSEKLFF	TGTGCCAGCAGTTTCTTTACCTCTGAAAAACTGTTTTTT
TRBJ2-2	few	NA	TRBV7-3	CASSPTVLNTGELFF	TGTGCCAGCAGCCCTACGGTCCTGAACACCGGGGAGCTGTTTTTT
TRBJ1-2	few	NA	TRBV7-9	CTATWAGANYGYTF	TGCACGGCCACCTGGGCAGGAGCTAACTATGGCTACACCTTC
TRBJ1-6	NA	TRBD1	TRBV7-6	CASSSGTGYNSPLHF	TGTGCCAGCAGCTCGGGGACAGGGTATAATTCACCCCTCCACTTT
TRBJ1-6	NA	NA	TRBV6-5	CASSYFQTSGPLHF	TGTGCCAGCAGTTACTTCCAGACTTCGGGCCCCCTCCACTTT
TRBJ2-5	once	NA	TRBV4-2	CASSSKQETQYF	TGTGCCAGCAGCTCTAAACAAGAGACCCAGTACTTC
TRBJ1-1	NA	NA	TRBV15	CATSRDRLNTEAFF	TGTGCCACCAGCAGAGATCGATTGAACACTGAAGCTTTCTTT
TRBJ2-7	NA	NA	TRBV4-2	CASSQQQDSGQYF	TGTGCCAGCAGCCAGCAACAGGATTCAGGGCAGTACTTC
TRBJ1-1	NA	TRBD1	TRBV27	CASSLWTGQGDTEAFF	TGTGCCAGCAGTTTATGGACCGGACAGGGGGACACTGAAGCTTTCTTT
TRBJ2-1	few	NA	TRBV19	CASGAASYNEQFF	TGTGCCAGTGGGGCAGCCTCCTACAATGAGCAGTTCTTC
TRBJ2-7	NA	NA	TRBV14	CASSQDKTAYSYEQYF	TGTGCCAGCAGCCAAGACAAGACAGCCTATTCCTACGAGCAGTACTTC
TRBJ2-7	NA	NA	TRBV5-1	CASSVGYEQYF	TGCGCCAGCAGTGTAGGCTACGAGCAGTACTTC
TRBJ1-5	NA	NA	TRBV7-9	CASSLEGFQPQHF	TGTGCCAGCAGCTTAGAGGGCTTTCAGCCCCAGCATTTT
TRBJ1-5	NA	NA	TRBV5-4	CASSLGVNQPQHF	TGTGCCAGCAGCTTGGGGGTAAATCAGCCCCAGCATTTT
TRBJ2-2	few	TRBD2	TRBV13	CASSATSGAGELFF	TGTGCCAGCAGCGCCACTAGCGGGGCAGGGGAGCTGTTTTTT
TRBJ1-1	NA	NA	TRBV5-6	CASSLRNTGRNTEAFF	TGTGCCAGCAGCTTGAGAAACACAGGTCGAAACACTGAAGCTTTCTTT
TRBJ2-5	few	TRBD2	TRBV11-2	CASSPPGGAMETQYF	TGTGCCAGCAGCCCCCCCGGGGGGGCCATGGAGACCCAGTACTTC
TRBJ2-5	NA	NA	TRBV7-2	CASSLDVAEETQYF	TGTGCCAGCAGCTTAGATGTAGCGGAAGAGACCCAGTACTTC
TRBJ1-1	few	NA	TRBV30	CAWERNTEAFF	TGTGCCTGGGAGCGGAACACTGAAGCTTTCTTT
TRBJ1-6	few	TRBD1	TRBV25-1	CASSGGTVNSPLHF	TGTGCCAGCAGTGGGGGGACAGTAAATTCACCCCTCCACTTT
TRBJ1-1	NA	NA	TRBV15	CATSRKIQGPLLAFF	TGTGCCACCAGCAGAAAAATTCAGGGTCCCCTTTTGGCTTTCTTT
TRBJ1-4	NA	NA	TRBV6-5	CASSRRNEKLFF	TGTGCCAGCAGTAGGAGGAATGAAAAACTGTTTTTT
TRBJ2-3	NA	NA	TRBV9	CASSTRQPSTDTQYF	TGTGCCAGCAGCACTCGACAGCCCAGCACAGATACGCAGTATTTT
TRBJ1-4	NA	TRBD1	TRBV15	CATSRRGTAPGEKLFF	TGTGCCACCAGCAGACGGGGGACAGCCCCTGGTGAAAAACTGTTTTTT
TRBJ2-7	once	NA	TRBV10-3	CAISESRRDLYEQYF	TGTGCCATCAGTGAGTCGCGTCGAGACCTATACGAGCAGTACTTC
TRBJ1-6	NA	TRBD1	TRBV18	CASSPQPGQGVVRSPLHF	TGTGCCAGCTCACCCCAACCGGGACAGGGGGTAGTGCGGTCACCCCTCCACTTT
TRBJ1-1	NA	TRBD1	TRBV29-1	CSVGRDSTEAFF	TGCAGCGTTGGGAGGGACAGCACTGAAGCTTTCTTT
TRBJ2-1	NA	TRBD1	TRBV7-3	CASSLTGVDNEQFF	TGTGCCAGCAGCTTGACAGGGGTAGACAATGAGCAGTTCTTC
TRBJ1-6	NA	TRBD1	TRBV25-1	CASRRTGTTYNSPLHF	TGTGCCAGCAGACGGACAGGAACCACCTATAATTCACCCCTCCACTTT
TRBJ2-7	NA	TRBD1	TRBV19	CASSGTGMYVQYF	TGTGCCAGTAGTGGGACAGGGATGTACGTGCAGTACTTC
TRBJ2-3	NA	NA	TRBV9	CASSVAADTQYF	TGTGCCAGCAGCGTAGCTGCGGATACGCAGTATTTT
TRBJ1-4	NA	NA	TRBV15	CATSRGGERGKLFF	TGTGCCACCAGCAGAGGGGGGGAAAGGGGCAAACTGTTTTTT
TRBJ2-5	NA	NA	TRBV19	CASSASLGGGRETQYF	TGTGCCAGTAGTGCGAGCCTGGGGGGGGGCCGAGAGACCCAGTACTTC
TRBJ2-5	NA	TRBD2	TRBV7-9	CASSLKAGETQYF	TGTGCCAGCAGCTTAAAAGCGGGGGAGACCCAGTACTTC
TRBJ2-7	few	NA	TRBV9	CASSVGSPRTVWAYEQYF	TGTGCCAGCAGCGTAGGCTCCCCTCGTACAGTCTGGGCCTACGAGCAGTACTTC
TRBJ2-3	NA	NA	TRBV19	CASSEGGGKDTQYF	TGTGCCAGTAGTGAAGGAGGGGGTAAAGATACGCAGTATTTT
TRBJ1-2	NA	TRBD1	TRBV5-8	CASSLAGTGFGYTF	TGTGCCAGCAGCTTGGCCGGGACAGGGTTTGGCTACACCTTC
TRBJ2-7	NA	NA	TRBV7-9	CASSSGYSYEQYF	TGTGCCAGCAGCTCGGGTTACTCCTACGAGCAGTACTTC
TRBJ1-2	NA	NA	TRBV2	CASSEDHEYSGGYTF	TGTGCCAGCAGCGAAGATCACGAGTATTCGGGAGGCTACACCTTC
TRBJ2-1	NA	TRBD2	TRBV2	CASRGTSGGRPSYNEQFF	TGTGCCAGCAGAGGGACTAGCGGGGGCCGCCCCTCCTACAATGAGCAGTTCTTC
TRBJ1-2	NA	NA	TRBV29-1	CSVEAWNRAGYTF	TGCAGCGTTGAAGCTTGGAACAGGGCTGGCTACACCTTC